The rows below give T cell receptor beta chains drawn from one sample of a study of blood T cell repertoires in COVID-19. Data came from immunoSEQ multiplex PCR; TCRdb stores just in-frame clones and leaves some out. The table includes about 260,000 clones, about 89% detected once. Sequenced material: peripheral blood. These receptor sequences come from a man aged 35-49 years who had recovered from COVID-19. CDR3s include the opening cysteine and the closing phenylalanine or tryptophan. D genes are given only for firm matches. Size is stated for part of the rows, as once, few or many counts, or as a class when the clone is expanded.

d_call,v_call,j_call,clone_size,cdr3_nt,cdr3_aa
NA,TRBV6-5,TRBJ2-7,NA,TGTGCCAGCAGTATGACTAGTAACGAGCAGTACTTC,CASSMTSNEQYF
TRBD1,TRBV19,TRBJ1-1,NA,TGTGCCAGTAGTATGACAGGGGCGCCGGGATATACTGAAGCTTTCTTT,CASSMTGAPGYTEAFF
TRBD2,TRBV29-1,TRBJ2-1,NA,TGCAGCGTTGACGGACTAGCGGGAGGGTACTCCTACAATGAGCAGTTCTTC,CSVDGLAGGYSYNEQFF
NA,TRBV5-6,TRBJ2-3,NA,TGTGCCAGCAGCTCGACAGGACCTGAGACAGATACGCAGTATTTT,CASSSTGPETDTQYF
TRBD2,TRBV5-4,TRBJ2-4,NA,TGTGCCAGCAGCCCACAGAGTACGGGGGGTCCCAAAAACATTCAGTACTTC,CASSPQSTGGPKNIQYF
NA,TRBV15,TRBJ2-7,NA,TGTGCCACCAGCAAAGGAGGAGACTACGAGCAGTACTTC,CATSKGGDYEQYF
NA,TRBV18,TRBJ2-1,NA,TGTGCCAGCTCACCACCAAAAGGAGGTGAGCAGTTCTTC,CASSPPKGGEQFF
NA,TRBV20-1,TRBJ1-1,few,TGCAGTGCAAGGGGGGGAGTTTTT,CSARGGVF
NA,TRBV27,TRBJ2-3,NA,TGTGCCAGCAGCCCCGGGGGGCGCACAACAGATACGCAGTATTTT,CASSPGGRTTDTQYF
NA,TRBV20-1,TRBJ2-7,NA,TGCAGTGCTAGTCCCATCTACGAGCAGTACTTC,CSASPIYEQYF
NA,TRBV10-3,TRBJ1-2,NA,TGTGCCATTCACACGGAGAGGGGCTACACCTTC,CAIHTERGYTF
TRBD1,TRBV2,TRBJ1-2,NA,TGTGCCAGTCGTACACAGGGGCCCCTCTATGGCTACACCTTC,CASRTQGPLYGYTF
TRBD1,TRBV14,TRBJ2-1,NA,TGTGCCAGCAGCCAACTGGGGACAGGGGGTTACAATGAGCAGTTCTTC,CASSQLGTGGYNEQFF
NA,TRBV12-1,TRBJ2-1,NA,TGTGCCAGCAGCTTTGCGGTACGGCTAGCAGTTGGACATGAGCAGTTCTTC,CASSFAVRLAVGHEQFF
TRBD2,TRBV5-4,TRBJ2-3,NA,TGTGCCAGCAGCCAACCGACTAGCGTAGGAGAGACTAGCACAGATACGCAGTATTTT,CASSQPTSVGETSTDTQYF
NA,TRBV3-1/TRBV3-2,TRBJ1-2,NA,TGTGCCAGCAGCGCCGCAGGGGACGGCTACACCTTC,CASSAAGDGYTF
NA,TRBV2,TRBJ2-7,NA,TGTGCCAGCAGTAACAGGGGAGGCAACGAGCAGTACTTC,CASSNRGGNEQYF
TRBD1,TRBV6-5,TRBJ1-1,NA,TGTGCCAGCAGTTCCTTGACAGGGGGCACTGAAGCTTTCTTT,CASSSLTGGTEAFF
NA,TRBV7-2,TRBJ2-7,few,TGTGCCAGCAGCTCCCCTAGCTTACTCTACGAGCAGTACTTC,CASSSPSLLYEQYF
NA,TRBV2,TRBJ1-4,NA,TGTGCCAGCAGTCGGGGATGGGAAGCGAATGAAAAACTGTTTTTT,CASSRGWEANEKLFF
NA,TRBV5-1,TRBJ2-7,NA,TGCGCCAGCAGCTTGGCCCCAGGGCTAGGGTTCCCCTACGAGCAGTACTTC,CASSLAPGLGFPYEQYF
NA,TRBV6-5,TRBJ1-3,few,TGTGCCAGCAGTCCGAACCGGGAGGAAGCAAACACCATATATTTT,CASSPNREEANTIYF
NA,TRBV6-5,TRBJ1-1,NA,TGTGCCAGCAGTTACGGGGGCGACGTGAACACTGAAGCTTTCTTT,CASSYGGDVNTEAFF
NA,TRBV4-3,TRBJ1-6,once,TGCGCCAGCAGCCAAGGACCAGGTGTGGGTGATTCACCCCTCCACTTT,CASSQGPGVGDSPLHF
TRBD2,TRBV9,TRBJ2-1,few,TGTGCCAGCAGCGTTATCGCGGGGGCCTACAATGAGCAGTTCTTC,CASSVIAGAYNEQFF
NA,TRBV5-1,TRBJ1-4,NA,TGCGCCAGCAGCTCCACCGGTTTTTCTCTTAATGAAAAACTGTTTTTT,CASSSTGFSLNEKLFF
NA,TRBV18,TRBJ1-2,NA,TGTGCCAGCTTGGACAATAACTATGGCTACACCTTC,CASLDNNYGYTF
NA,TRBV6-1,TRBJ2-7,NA,TGTGCCAGCAGTGAACGGGTTCGCCACTCCTACGAGCAGTACTTC,CASSERVRHSYEQYF
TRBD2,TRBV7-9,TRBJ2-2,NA,TGTGCCAGCAGCCCCAACCTACTAGCGGGAGCCACCGGGGAGCTGTTTTTT,CASSPNLLAGATGELFF
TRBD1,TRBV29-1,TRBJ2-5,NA,TGCAGCGCCGGGGACAGCGCCCAAGAGACCCAGTACTTC,CSAGDSAQETQYF
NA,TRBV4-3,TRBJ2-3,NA,TGCGCCAGCAGCCAAGTCCGAGACAGGTACACAGATACGCAGTATTTT,CASSQVRDRYTDTQYF
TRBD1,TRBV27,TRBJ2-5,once,TGTGCCAGCAGTTTATCTTCCGGGACAGCCCAAGAGACCCAGTACTTC,CASSLSSGTAQETQYF
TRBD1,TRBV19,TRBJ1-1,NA,TGTGCCAGTAGTCCGACAGGGAGGAACACTGAAGCTTTCTTT,CASSPTGRNTEAFF
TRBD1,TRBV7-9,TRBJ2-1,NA,TGTGCCAGCAGCATAGGACAGGGACCCTACAATGAGCAGTTCTTC,CASSIGQGPYNEQFF
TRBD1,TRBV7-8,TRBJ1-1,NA,TGTGCCAGCAGCCGAGAACCTAGACAGGGGAGAACTGAAGCTTTCTTT,CASSREPRQGRTEAFF
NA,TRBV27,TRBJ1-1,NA,TGTGCCAGCAGTTTACCAGGTCAGAACACTGAAGCTTTCTTT,CASSLPGQNTEAFF
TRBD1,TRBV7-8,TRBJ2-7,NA,TGTGCCAGCAGCTCGAACAGGGGAACGATTCTATACGAGCAGTACTTC,CASSSNRGTILYEQYF
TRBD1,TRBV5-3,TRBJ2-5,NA,TGTGCCAGAAGCCGGATGACGCAGGGGGCCCAAGAGACCCAGTACTTC,CARSRMTQGAQETQYF
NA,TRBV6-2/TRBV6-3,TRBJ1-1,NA,TGTGCCAGCAGTGACACAGGGAGTCCTGAAGCTTTCTTT,CASSDTGSPEAFF
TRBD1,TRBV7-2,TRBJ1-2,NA,TGTGCCAGCAGCTTAGCCCCGACAGGGACGGGTGGCTACACCTTC,CASSLAPTGTGGYTF
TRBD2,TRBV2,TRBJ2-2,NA,TGTGCCAGCACCGAGGGGCTAGCGGGAGTGTTTATCGGGGAGCTGTTTTTT,CASTEGLAGVFIGELFF
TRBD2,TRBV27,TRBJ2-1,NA,TGTGCCAGCAGGTTCCTCGGACTAGCGGGGGTGAATGAGCAGTTCTTC,CASRFLGLAGVNEQFF
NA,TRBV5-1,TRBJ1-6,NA,TGCGCCAGCAGCTTAGGACAGCAATATAATTCACCCCTCCACTTT,CASSLGQQYNSPLHF
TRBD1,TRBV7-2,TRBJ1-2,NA,TGTGCCAGCAGCGCAAGGACAGGGGGGACGTATGGCTACACCTTC,CASSARTGGTYGYTF
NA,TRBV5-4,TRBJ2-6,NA,TGTGCCAGCAGCTTAAGGCACCTGGCGGGTGGGCCGGCCAACGTCCTGACTTTC,CASSLRHLAGGPANVLTF
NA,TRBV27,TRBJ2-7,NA,TGTGCCAGCAGTCCAGAGGGCGGCCACGAGCAGTACTTC,CASSPEGGHEQYF
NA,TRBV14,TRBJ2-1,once,TGTGCCAGCAGCCAAGATGGCGGAGGCCATGAGCAGTTCTTC,CASSQDGGGHEQFF
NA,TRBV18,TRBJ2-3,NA,TGTGCCAGCTCACCGGCCCAGGGAGGAGATACGCAGTATTTT,CASSPAQGGDTQYF
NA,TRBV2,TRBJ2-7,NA,TGTGCCAGCACGTGGATCGGGACACGCCGCTACGAGCAGTACTTC,CASTWIGTRRYEQYF
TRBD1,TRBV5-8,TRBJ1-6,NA,TGTGCCAGCACCCGGGACAGATCAAGGGGTTCACCCCTCCACTTT,CASTRDRSRGSPLHF
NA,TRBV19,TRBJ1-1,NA,TGTGCCAGTAGTCCACAGACAGGCATGAACACTGAAGCTTTCTTT,CASSPQTGMNTEAFF
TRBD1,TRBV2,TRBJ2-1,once,TGTGCCAGTAGTTACAGGGGGCTTAGGAATGAGCAGTTCTTC,CASSYRGLRNEQFF
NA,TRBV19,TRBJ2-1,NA,TGTGCCAGTAAAGGACAGACACCCTCAGAGAGAACTTACAATGAGCAGTTCTTC,CASKGQTPSERTYNEQFF
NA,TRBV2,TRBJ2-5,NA,TGTGCCAGCAAAGAGGATCAAGAGACCCAGTACTTC,CASKEDQETQYF
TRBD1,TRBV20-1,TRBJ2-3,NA,TGCAGTGCTAGTACCCCGGACAGGCGCACGCAGTATTTT,CSASTPDRRTQYF